These 20 T cell receptor beta chains came from one sample sequenced in a study of tissue T cells after allogeneic stem cell transplantation. The time point is: mouse harvest day 14 after allogeneic transplant. Each mouse received 10^7 T-cell-depleted marrow cells plus 10^6 splenic CD5+ T cells by tail vein. Profiling relied on immunoSEQ multiplex PCR, and the TCRdb table lists in-frame clones only, not all of them. The sample lists over 3,500 clones, roughly 45% occurring once. The specimen was lymph node tissue. All receptors derive from a female BALB/c mouse given C57BL/6 T cells with graft-versus-host disease after an allogeneic hematopoietic cell transplant.

By share of the sample, this clone is medium-sized. Each gene name is a mouse one. The observed sequence ends 1 residue before the CDR3 terminus, with the missing tail filled in from the germline J gene. The chain carries TRBV2 and TRBJ2-7, with D maybe TRBD2 (5 bases). Per the germline V gene, CDR1 is LGHNA and CDR2 is YSYQKL. V lost 1 base and J 3 bases, leaving 7 bases between the germline ends. This CDR3 has 13 amino acids. The chain's CDR3 is CASSQGGDYEQYF. The sequenced part of the CDR3 DNA is TGTGCCAGCAGCCAAGGTGGGGACTATGAACAGTAC.

In this sample, this clone turned up a few times. Each gene name is a mouse one. The read terminates 1 residue ahead of where the CDR3 ends, so the germline J gene completes it. The chain carries TRBV13-3 and TRBJ1-4, with unresolved D. Germline V gene lookup returns CDR1 NNHDY and CDR2 SYVADS. The CDR3 contains 13 residues. V was shortened by 0 bases and J by 5 bases, with 5 bases between the two germline ends. The CDR3 loop is CASSDERNERLFF. The sequenced CDR3 bases are TGTGCCAGCAGTGATGAGAGGAACGAAAGATTATTT.

On this clone: The germline and genes are mouse ones. The CDR3 end lies 1 residue beyond the end of the read and is filled in from the germline J gene. V gene TRBV16 combines with J gene TRBJ1-2; D is ambiguous. This CDR3 is 13 amino acids long. Germline CDR1 SGHSA, CDR2 FRNQAP. Deletions cut 5 bases from V and 2 bases from J, with 9 bases between. CDR3 loop: CASSRGPNSDYTF. The CDR3 bases that were read are TGTGCAAGCAGCCGGGGTCCTAACTCCGACTACACC.

For this clone: Gene labels here are mouse ones. The CDR3 sequence: CASSQEYWGAGQLYF. The DNA read from the CDR3 is TGTGCCAGCAGCCAAGAATACTGGGGGGCCGGGCAGCTCTAC. This chain joins TRBV2 and TRBJ2-2, with 9 nucleotides matching TRBD2. The read gets to within 1 residue of the CDR3 end, and the germline J gene fills in the rest. Germline CDR1 and CDR2: LGHNA and YSYQKL. This CDR3 is 15 amino acids long. V shed 0 bases and J 6 bases; nucleotides not matched to a gene: 2. The full variable domain, in which reference TRBV2 and TRBJ2-2 provide the parts outside the CDR3, is DPKIIQKPKYLVAVTGSEKILICEQYLGHNAMYWYRQSAKKPLEFMFSYSYQKLMDNQTASSRFQPQSSKKNHLDLQITALKPDDSATYFCASSQEYWGAGQLYFGEGSKLTVL.

On this clone: The gene symbols are mouse symbols. The read terminates 1 residue before the CDR3 end, so the remaining end is supplied by the germline J gene. The chain recombines TRBV26 with TRBJ2-7; tentatively, D is TRBD1 (5 bases). The CDR3 has 11 residues. The ends were cut back, 4 bases at V and 5 bases at J, with 6 bases in the middle. Germline assignment: CDR1 KGHPV and CDR2 FQNQEV (reference sequence). The CDR3 DNA, read in part, is TGTGCCAGCAGTCAAGGGGATGAACAGTAC. Translation: CASSQGDEQY. The whole CDR3 region reads CASSQGDEQYF.

A note on this clone: Any gene name here is a mouse gene name. From the germline J gene comes the end of the CDR3, since the read stops 1 residue before it. V gene TRBV26 combines with J gene TRBJ1-2; 9 bases map to TRBD1. Germline values: CDR1 KGHPV, CDR2 FQNQEV (reference sequence). J gave up 0 bases and V 7 bases, and 3 bases lay outside the gene matches. This CDR3 comprises 14 residues. CDR3 amino acids: CASTRDRANSDYTF. The sequenced part of the CDR3 DNA is TGTGCCAGCACTCGGGACAGGGCAAACTCCGACTACACC. Together with reference TRBV26 and TRBJ1-2, the CDR3 gives the full variable domain: NSKVIQTPRYLVKGQGQKAKMRCIPEKGHPVVFWYQQNKNNEFKFLINFQNQEVLQQIDMTEKRFSAECPSNSPCSLEIQSSEAGDSALYLCASTRDRANSDYTFGSGTRLLVI.

Remarks on this clone: The listed genes are named as in mouse. The CDR3 goes on 1 residue after the read ends, and that part is filled in from the germline J gene. The chain joins TRBV12-2 to TRBJ2-1, with 9 bases identical to TRBD2. From germline, CDR1 is SGHLS and CDR2 HYDKME. There are 14 residues in the CDR3. The V segment lost 2 bases and the J segment 3 bases; nucleotides outside the gene matches: 1. The part of the CDR3 DNA that was read is TGTGCCAGCTCTCGACTGGGGGTCTATGCTGAGCAGTTC. Residues: CASSRLGVYAEQF. Given in full, the CDR3 is CASSRLGVYAEQFF.

In regard to this clone: All gene names here are mouse names. The CDR3 extends 1 residue past the end of the read, so its final part is completed from the germline J gene. The rearrangement joins TRBV3 to TRBJ2-7, with 11 bases fitting TRBD2. CDR1 is SNHLY, CDR2 FYNGKV, per germline (reference sequence). The CDR3 spans 14 residues. With V trimmed by 4 bases and J by 7 bases, 6 bases remained unmatched. CDR3 DNA (partial): TGTGCCAGCAGCTACGGGACTGGGGGTGGGGAACAGTAC. The encoded protein is CASSYGTGGGEQY. The whole CDR3 reads CASSYGTGGGEQYF.

With regard to this clone: Germline and genes here are mouse. The read halts 1 residue ahead of the CDR3 end, with the missing end drawn from the germline J gene. The rearrangement links TRBV19 to TRBJ2-4; the match to TRBD2 covers 9 bases. The trim removed 5 bases at V and 0 bases at J, leaving 4 bases unmatched. Germline lookup yields CDR1 FNHDT and CDR2 SITEND (reference sequence). The CDR3 covers 15 residues. CDR3 sequence: CASRRDWGSQNTLYF. The sequenced CDR3 bases are TGTGCCAGCAGGAGAGACTGGGGGAGTCAAAACACCTTGTAC.

With regard to this clone: Any gene name here is a mouse gene name. The read halts 1 residue ahead of the CDR3 end, with the missing end drawn from the germline J gene. The chain employs TRBV26 and TRBJ2-3; 10 bases match TRBD2. CDR3 length: 13 amino acids. Germline CDR1 KGHPV, CDR2 FQNQEV (reference sequence). The trim removed 6 bases at V and 3 bases at J, leaving 0 bases unmatched. This CDR3 reads CASRDWGAETLYF. The sequenced part of the CDR3 DNA is TGTGCCAGCAGGGACTGGGGGGCAGAAACGCTGTAT.

This clone was seen once. Germline and genes here are mouse. Read data end 1 residue before the CDR3 end; the end is taken from the germline J gene. The chain joins TRBV12-1 to TRBJ1-2; D remains unclear. This CDR3 is 13 amino acids long. CDR1 is SGHSN, CDR2 HYEKVE, per germline. Trimming took off 0 bases at V and 0 bases at J, with 4 bases between the two ends. The CDR3 DNA, read in part, is TGTGCCAGCTCTCTCGTATCAAACTCCGACTACACC. Protein: CASSLVSNSDYT. The CDR3 reads in full as CASSLVSNSDYTF. Supplemented by reference TRBV12-1 and TRBJ1-2, the full variable domain reads DSGVVQSPRHIIKEKGGRSVLTCIPISGHSNVVWYQQTLGKELKFLIQHYEKVERDKGFLPSRFSVQQFDDYHSEMNMSALELEDSAMYFCASSLVSNSDYTFGSGTRLLVI.

Notes on this clone: Mouse gene names and germline throughout. The read halts 1 residue ahead of the CDR3 end, with the missing end drawn from the germline J gene. The gene calls are TRBV16 and TRBJ2-7, with D possibly being TRBD2 (6 bases). This CDR3 has 13 amino acids. CDR1 and CDR2 (germline): SGHSA, FRNQAP. V gave up 4 bases and J gave up 1 base, with 8 bases separating them. The CDR3 sequence is CASSSGLSYEQYF. CDR3 DNA (partial): TGTGCAAGCAGCTCGGGACTTTCCTATGAACAGTAC.

As to this clone: The gene symbols are mouse symbols. Read coverage stops 1 residue before the CDR3 terminus; the germline J gene supplies the remainder. The chain has TRBV4 and TRBJ2-1, with 10 bases matching TRBD2. Trimming cost V 5 bases and J 4 bases; bases outside gene matches: 2. CDR1 LGHDT and CDR2 YNNKQL come from the germline V gene (reference sequence). The CDR3 loop spans 14 amino acids. CDR3 bases read: TGTGCCAGCAGCCCACTGGGGGGGTATGCTGAGCAGTTC. Residues: CASSPLGGYAEQF. The entire CDR3 protein reads CASSPLGGYAEQFF.

With respect to this clone: The germline and genes are mouse ones. The read terminates 1 residue ahead of where the CDR3 ends, so the germline J gene completes it. The chain combines TRBV3 with TRBJ2-5, with 7 nucleotides matching TRBD1. This CDR3 has 14 amino acids. Germline loops: CDR1 SNHLY, CDR2 FYNGKV (reference sequence). With 4 bases clipped from V and 2 bases from J, the junction kept 3 bases outside the gene matches. This chain's CDR3 is CASSSDRAQDTQYF. The covered CDR3 bases are TGTGCCAGCAGCTCCGACAGGGCCCAAGACACCCAGTAC.

Concerning this clone: Gene names denote mouse genes. The CDR3 is cut off 1 residue early in the read; its end comes from the germline J gene. V is TRBV29 and J is TRBJ2-7; D not certain. V was trimmed by 3 bases and J by 4 bases, leaving 7 bases between them. Germline assignment: CDR1 MSHET and CDR2 SYDVDS. The CDR3 length is 12 residues. This CDR3 is CASSFDKYEQYF. CDR3 bases read: TGTGCTAGCAGTTTCGATAAATATGAACAGTAC.

Comments on this clone: Gene names follow the mouse nomenclature. From the germline J gene comes the end of the CDR3, since the read stops 1 residue before it. The J gene is TRBJ2-3, the V gene TRBV4; TRBD2 matches at 8 bases. There are 15 residues in the CDR3. Germline CDR1 LGHDT, CDR2 YNNKQL (reference sequence). With 5 bases clipped from V and 1 base from J, the junction kept 5 bases outside the gene matches. CDR3 DNA (partial): TGTGCCAGCAGCCTGGGGGGAGGAGGTGCAGAAACGCTGTAT. This gives the protein CASSLGGGGAETLY. The entire CDR3 is CASSLGGGGAETLYF.

On this clone: The listed genes are named as in mouse. The DNA ends 1 residue before the CDR3 does, and the rest of the CDR3 is filled in from the germline J gene. The J gene is TRBJ2-1, the V gene TRBV24; no definite D call. Trimming took 3 bases from V and 8 from J, leaving 5 bases between them. Germline CDR1 and CDR2: KGHTA and FRNEEI. There are 11 residues in the CDR3. CDR3 sequence reads: CASSLRTEQFF. The part of the CDR3 DNA that was read is TGTGCCAGCAGTCTAAGGACTGAGCAGTTC.

Turning to this clone: Gene names and germline refer to mouse. The CDR3 extends 1 residue past the end of the read, so its final part is completed from the germline J gene. The chain employs TRBV12-2 and TRBJ2-5; tentatively, D is TRBD1 or TRBD2 (6 bases each). CDR3 length equals 16 residues. V was clipped by 0 bases and J by 2 bases, with 14 bases between them. Germline CDR1 reads SGHLS; CDR2 reads HYDKME. The CDR3 sequence: CASSLEWGPGQDTQYF. The DNA read from the CDR3 is TGTGCCAGCTCTCTCGAATGGGGGCCGGGCCAAGACACCCAGTAC.

A note on this clone: Gene names refer to mouse genes. The sequenced fragment ends 1 residue before the CDR3 boundary, so the rest is inferred from the germline J gene. V is TRBV13-2 and J is TRBJ2-5, with D possibly being TRBD2 (7 bases). This CDR3 has 15 residues. CDR1 is NNHNN and CDR2 is SYGAGS in the germline V gene (reference sequence). Trimming stripped 0 bases from V and 2 bases from J, with 10 bases between. Here the CDR3 reads CASGDVRGGQDTQYF. The sequenced CDR3 bases are TGTGCCAGCGGTGATGTAAGGGGGGGCCAAGACACCCAGTAC.

Remarks on this clone: Genes and germline are mouse. The CDR3 loop is CASSLQANTEVFF. Incomplete CDR3 DNA: TGTGCCAGCAGTTTACAAGCAAACACAGAAGTCTTC. V usage is TRBV15 and J usage is TRBJ1-1; D unclear. Coverage ceases 1 residue before the CDR3 finishes, and the germline J gene fills in the end. The CDR3 is made up of 13 amino acids. Germline lookup yields CDR1 SGHND and CDR2 FRSKSL. Between the trimmed V and J ends, which lost 2 bases and 0 bases, there was a span of 4 bases.